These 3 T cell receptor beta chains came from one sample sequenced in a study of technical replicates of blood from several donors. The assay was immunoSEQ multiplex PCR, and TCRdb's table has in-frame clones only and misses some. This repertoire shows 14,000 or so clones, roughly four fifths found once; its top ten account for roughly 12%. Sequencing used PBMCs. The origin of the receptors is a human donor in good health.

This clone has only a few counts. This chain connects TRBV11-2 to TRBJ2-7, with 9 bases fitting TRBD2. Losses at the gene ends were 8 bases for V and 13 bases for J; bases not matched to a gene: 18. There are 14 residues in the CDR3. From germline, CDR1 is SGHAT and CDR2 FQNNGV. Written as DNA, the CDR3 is TGTGCCAGCGGACCCCCGCAGACTAGCGGAGTCCCCTACTTC. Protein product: CASGPPQTSGVPYF. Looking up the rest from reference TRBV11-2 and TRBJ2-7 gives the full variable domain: EAGVAQSPRYKIIEKRQSVAFWCNPISGHATLYWYQQILGQGPKLLIQFQNNGVVDDSQLPKDRFSAERLKGVDSTLKIQPAKLEDSAVYLCASGPPQTSGVPYFGPGTRLTVT.

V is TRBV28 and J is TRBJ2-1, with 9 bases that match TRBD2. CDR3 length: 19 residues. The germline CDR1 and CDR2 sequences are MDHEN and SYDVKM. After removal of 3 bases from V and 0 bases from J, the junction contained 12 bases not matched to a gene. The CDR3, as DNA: TGTGCCAGCAGTTTTTTGCGACTAGCGGAGCAGAGCTCCTACAATGAGCAGTTCTTC. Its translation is CASSFLRLAEQSSYNEQFF.

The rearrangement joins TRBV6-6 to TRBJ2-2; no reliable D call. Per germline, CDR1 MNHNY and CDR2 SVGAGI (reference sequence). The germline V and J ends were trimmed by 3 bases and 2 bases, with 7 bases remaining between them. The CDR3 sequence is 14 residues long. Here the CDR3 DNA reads TGTGCCAGCAGTTATAGGAGAAACACCGGGGAGCTGTTTTTT. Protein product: CASSYRRNTGELFF.